This T cell receptor beta chain derives from a study of glioma-infiltrating T cells. General study points: Tissue and blood shared very few CDR3 sequences.

The count of this clonotype is one. The antigen is undetermined. The CDR3 is made up of 14 amino acids. CDR1 is SQVTM and CDR2 is ANQGSEA in the germline V gene. V was pared by 7 bases and J by 2 bases, with 18 bases between. The iRepertoire nested amplicon-rescue multiplex PCR amplified TCR alpha and beta CDR3s from RNA. Input was roughly 85-400 ng of tissue mRNA or PBMC total RNA. MiXCR, applied by TCRdb to the multiplex PCR reads, yields one record per CDR3 protein. Seen here are some 100,000 distinct CDR3 sequences, less than 30% observed once, and the top ten hold roughly a third. The rearrangement links TRBV29-1 to TRBJ2-7; TRBD2 is a possible D gene (7 bases). The material sequenced was glioma tissue, nonneoplastic brain tissue, or PBMCs (not recorded which). The receptor was derived from a human donor with low-grade glioma or glioblastoma, undergoing nonglioma brain surgery, or in good health (not recorded which). The CDR3 DNA sequence: TGCAGCGCTCGGGGGGCAGGGAGTCCCTACGAGCAGTACTTC. Protein: CSARGAGSPYEQYF.